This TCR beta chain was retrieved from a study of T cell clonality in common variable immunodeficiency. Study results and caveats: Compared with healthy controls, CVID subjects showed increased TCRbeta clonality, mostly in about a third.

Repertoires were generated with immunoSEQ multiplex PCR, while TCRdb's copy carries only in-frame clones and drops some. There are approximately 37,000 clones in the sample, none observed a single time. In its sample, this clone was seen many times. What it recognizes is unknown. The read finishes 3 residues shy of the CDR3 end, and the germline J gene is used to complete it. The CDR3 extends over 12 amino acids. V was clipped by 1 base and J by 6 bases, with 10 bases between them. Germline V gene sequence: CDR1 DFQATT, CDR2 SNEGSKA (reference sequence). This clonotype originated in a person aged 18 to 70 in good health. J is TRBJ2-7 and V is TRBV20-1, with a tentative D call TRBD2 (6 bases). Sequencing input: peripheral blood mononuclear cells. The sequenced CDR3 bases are TGCAGTGCTAGAGGACTAGTAGGCGAG. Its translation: CSARGLVGE. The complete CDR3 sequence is CSARGLVGEQYF.